The TCR beta chain under discussion was sequenced for a study of shared clonotypes between healthy human individuals. CDR1 and CDR2 (germline): MNHEY, SMNVEV (reference sequence). Trimming left V 5 bases short and J 2 bases short, with 14 bases between. The CDR3 spans 15 residues. CD45RO negativity and positive selection for CCR7 defined naive CD8 cells, a population that excluded terminally differentiated effector memory CD45RA+ cells. The study, taken as a whole, reports: Researchers sampled only blood; tissue repertoires likely differ. A generally larger estimated richness was seen in naive subsets than in memory subsets.

TCRdb's table, derived via immunoSEQ multiplex PCR, lists solely in-frame clones and lacks some. The table lists 800,000 or so clones, 90% to 98% of them singletons, with about 0.22% in the top ten. Comments on this clone: The antigen is unknown.

The sequenced sample was naive CD8+ T cells sorted from blood. This receptor was identified in a man aged 25-45 years in good health. This sequence joins TRBV27 and TRBJ2-3, with a possible D match to TRBD2 (6 bases). DNA of the CDR3: TGTGCCAGCAGTCTGGGACTTTCCGCCACAGATACGCAGTATTTT. Its protein is CASSLGLSATDTQYF.